This T cell receptor (beta chain) is drawn from a study of CD8 T cells in Susac syndrome. This clonotype was picked up one time. An amount of RNA that ranged from roughly 0.5 to 1 ug was reverse transcribed with random hexamers. Coverage of TCR beta CDR3 amplification by immunoSEQ multiplex PCR extended to 54 Vbeta and 13 Jbeta. TCRdb ran MiXCR on the immunoSEQ multiplex PCR reads and lists one entry per CDR3 protein. The table has more than 200,000 distinct CDR3 sequences, about 94% seen once. This TCR came from a human donor with Susac syndrome. The specimen was CD4+ T cells from PBMCs.

DNA for the CDR3: TGTGCCAGCAGCTTAGGGCGGGGAAACAGGGGGAGACTTTTTCAGCCCCAGCATTTT. It is translated as CASSLGRGNRGRLFQPQHF. The chain couples TRBV7-2 to TRBJ1-5; 8 positions agree with TRBD1. Germline CDR1 and CDR2: SGHTA and FQGNSA. The CDR3 is made up of 19 amino acids. V lost 1 base to trimming and J lost 6 bases; unmatched junction nucleotides: 17.